This is a list of T cell receptor beta chains from one sample in a study of technical replicates of blood from a handful of donors. Sequencing used immunoSEQ multiplex PCR; TCRdb keeps in-frame clones, though not all of them. In the table there are fewer than 12,000 clones, about 94% of which are singletons. The sample consisted of PBMCs. These receptor sequences come from a human donor in good health. CDR3s include the opening cysteine and the closing phenylalanine or tryptophan. Each record gives: J gene, V gene, D gene, CDR3 length, clone size, CDR3 protein, CDR3 DNA. D genes are given only for firm matches. Clone size appears in some rows only: once, few, many, or a class for an expanded clone.

TRBJ1-5	TRBV6-1	TRBD1	15	NA	CASTVGGNGHQPQHF	TGTGCCAGCACCGTAGGGGGCAATGGGCATCAGCCCCAGCATTTT
TRBJ2-5	TRBV19	TRBD1	18	NA	CASSIWRQGAGGRETQYF	TGTGCCAGTAGTATATGGCGACAGGGGGCAGGAGGGAGAGAGACCCAGTACTTC
TRBJ2-5	TRBV6-5	NA	15	NA	CASSYRQASQETQYF	TGTGCCAGCAGTTATCGGCAGGCCTCCCAAGAGACCCAGTACTTC
TRBJ1-1	TRBV27	TRBD1	12	NA	CASRAWTGKAFF	TGTGCCAGCAGGGCTTGGACAGGGAAAGCTTTCTTT
TRBJ2-3	TRBV5-8	TRBD1	14	NA	CASSRGQLTDTQYF	TGTGCCAGCAGCAGGGGACAGCTCACAGATACGCAGTATTTT
TRBJ2-7	TRBV21-1	NA	17	NA	CASRGRQGQGPSNEQYF	TGTGCCAGCAGGGGACGACAGGGCCAGGGACCATCCAACGAGCAGTACTTC
TRBJ2-3	TRBV18	NA	15	NA	CASSPTGTSAGTQYF	TGTGCCAGCTCACCGACAGGGACCTCAGCGGGTACGCAGTATTTT
TRBJ2-2	TRBV4-2	TRBD2	19	NA	CASSQVPFRTSGISGELFF	TGTGCCAGCAGCCAAGTTCCGTTCAGGACTAGCGGGATTTCCGGGGAGCTGTTTTTT
TRBJ1-5	TRBV28	TRBD1	15	NA	CASLPGGQGSQPQHF	TGTGCCAGCCTTCCGGGTGGACAGGGAAGTCAGCCCCAGCATTTT
TRBJ1-4	TRBV6-1	NA	15	NA	CASSEVGGGGEKLFF	TGTGCCAGCAGTGAAGTGGGGGGGGGAGGCGAAAAACTGTTTTTT
TRBJ2-7	TRBV27	TRBD2	17	NA	CASSLYARLAGVGEQYF	TGTGCCAGCAGTTTATACGCCCGACTAGCGGGAGTAGGCGAGCAGTACTTC
TRBJ2-1	TRBV27	TRBD2	16	NA	CASLRAGGSLSNEQFF	TGTGCCAGCTTAAGAGCGGGAGGATCCTTAAGCAATGAGCAGTTCTTC
TRBJ2-7	TRBV5-1	TRBD1	13	NA	CASSFGTGGEQYF	TGCGCCAGCAGCTTCGGGACAGGGGGAGAGCAGTACTTC
TRBJ2-5	TRBV5-1	NA	17	NA	CASSLTGDLRLQETQYF	TGCGCCAGCAGCTTGACAGGAGACCTCCGACTGCAAGAGACCCAGTACTTC
TRBJ1-1	TRBV27	NA	16	NA	CASSPREGRANTEAFF	TGTGCCAGCAGTCCGAGGGAGGGGAGAGCGAACACTGAAGCTTTCTTT
TRBJ2-1	TRBV4-1	TRBD2	15	NA	CASSQDPRTSGSRFF	TGCGCCAGCAGCCAAGATCCAAGGACTAGCGGGAGTAGGTTCTTC
TRBJ2-7	TRBV6-5	NA	14	NA	CASSSRLETYEQYF	TGTGCCAGCAGTTCCCGACTGGAAACCTACGAGCAGTACTTC
TRBJ2-1	TRBV19	TRBD1	15	NA	CASSLTGGIYNEQFF	TGTGCCAGTAGTCTGACAGGGGGCATCTACAATGAGCAGTTCTTC
TRBJ2-7	TRBV19	TRBD2	14	NA	CASSETSGTYEQYF	TGTGCCAGTAGTGAGACTAGCGGAACCTACGAGCAGTACTTC
TRBJ2-1	TRBV9	TRBD2	19	NA	CASSALATSGVFSYNEQFF	TGTGCCAGCAGCGCCCTCGCTACTAGCGGGGTCTTCTCCTACAATGAGCAGTTCTTC
TRBJ2-2	TRBV7-9	NA	13	NA	CASSLVRVGELFF	TGTGCCAGCAGCTTAGTGCGGGTTGGGGAGCTGTTTTTT
TRBJ1-1	TRBV5-5	NA	14	NA	CASRGLGMNTEAFF	TGTGCCAGCAGGGGACTGGGAATGAACACTGAAGCTTTCTTT
TRBJ2-3	TRBV7-8	NA	15	NA	CASSSIATNTDTQYF	TGTGCCAGCAGCTCGATAGCGACAAACACAGATACGCAGTATTTT
TRBJ2-5	TRBV19	TRBD2	18	NA	CASSIGGRAGPSMKTQYF	TGTGCCAGTAGTATAGGTGGGAGGGCTGGACCCAGCATGAAGACCCAGTACTTC
TRBJ2-2	TRBV28	NA	15	NA	CASSSTRVRTGELFF	TGTGCCAGCAGTTCCACGAGGGTCCGCACCGGGGAGCTGTTTTTT
TRBJ2-2	TRBV5-1	TRBD1	15	NA	CASTSGQVNTGELFF	TGCGCCAGCACCTCGGGACAGGTGAACACCGGGGAGCTGTTTTTT
TRBJ1-2	TRBV7-9	NA	12	NA	CASSQTQSGYTF	TGTGCCAGCAGCCAGACTCAGAGTGGCTACACCTTC
TRBJ2-5	TRBV5-1	TRBD2	15	NA	CASSLTLAARETQYF	TGCGCCAGCAGCTTGACCCTAGCGGCTCGCGAGACCCAGTACTTC
TRBJ1-1	TRBV6-5	NA	12	NA	CASSLGGSEAFF	TGTGCCAGCAGCCTGGGCGGGTCAGAAGCTTTCTTT
TRBJ2-1	TRBV7-2	TRBD2	16	once	CASSLSAGGSYNEQFF	TGTGCCAGCAGCTTATCAGCGGGAGGTTCCTACAATGAGCAGTTCTTC
TRBJ2-5	TRBV19	TRBD1	14	NA	CASSMTGGLQTQYF	TGTGCCAGTAGTATGACAGGGGGCTTACAGACCCAGTACTTC
TRBJ2-7	TRBV6-5	TRBD1	15	NA	CASSPGTGWTYEQYF	TGTGCCAGCAGCCCCGGGACAGGGTGGACCTACGAGCAGTACTTC
TRBJ1-2	TRBV28	TRBD1	19	NA	CASSGQGTAWGLEDYGYTF	TGTGCCAGCAGTGGGCAGGGGACAGCGTGGGGACTAGAGGACTATGGCTACACCTTC
TRBJ1-1	TRBV5-4	NA	12	NA	CASRSPNTEAFF	TGTGCCAGCAGAAGCCCGAACACTGAAGCTTTCTTT
TRBJ2-5	TRBV7-3	NA	14	NA	CASSFQGLGETQYF	TGTGCCAGCAGCTTCCAGGGGCTGGGGGAGACCCAGTACTTC
TRBJ2-2	TRBV28	NA	19	NA	CASSPRVTSRGLNTGELFF	TGTGCCAGCAGTCCCCGGGTGACTAGCAGGGGACTTAACACCGGGGAGCTGTTTTTT
TRBJ2-5	TRBV28	TRBD1	14	NA	CASTTGTGSETQYF	TGTGCCAGCACCACCGGGACAGGGTCAGAGACCCAGTACTTC
TRBJ1-4	TRBV11-2	TRBD1	17	NA	CASSLGTGKLDGEKLFF	TGTGCCAGCAGCTTAGGGACAGGGAAGCTCGATGGGGAAAAACTGTTTTTT
TRBJ2-1	TRBV30	NA	13	NA	CAWTSGSYNEQFF	TGTGCCTGGACCTCGGGCTCCTACAATGAGCAGTTCTTC
TRBJ2-7	TRBV6-5	NA	15	NA	CASSRRTRGSYEQYF	TGTGCCAGCAGCCGAAGAACCCGGGGATCCTACGAGCAGTACTTC
TRBJ2-1	TRBV25-1	TRBD1	15	NA	CASSESQGARNEQFF	TGTGCCAGCAGTGAATCCCAGGGGGCTAGGAATGAGCAGTTCTTC
TRBJ1-4	TRBV5-1	NA	14	once	CASRRDPQDEKLFF	TGCGCCAGCAGGCGGGACCCGCAGGATGAAAAACTGTTTTTT
TRBJ2-3	TRBV11-3	TRBD2	16	NA	CASSLGWRGDTDTQYF	TGTGCCAGCAGCTTAGGGTGGCGGGGGGACACAGATACGCAGTATTTT
TRBJ1-1	TRBV2	NA	18	NA	CASSEVGGGVLEFTEAFF	TGTGCCAGCAGTGAAGTTGGGGGGGGAGTCCTAGAGTTCACTGAAGCTTTCTTT
TRBJ2-5	TRBV5-1	NA	14	NA	CASSFGDDGKTQYF	TGCGCCAGCAGCTTCGGTGACGACGGGAAGACCCAGTACTTC
TRBJ1-4	TRBV6-5	TRBD1	15	few	CASSYGQDRGEKLFF	TGTGCCAGCAGTTACGGACAGGACCGGGGTGAAAAACTGTTTTTT
TRBJ2-3	TRBV5-1	NA	15	once	CASRRTTQTTDTQYF	TGCGCCAGCAGGAGGACAACCCAAACCACAGATACGCAGTATTTT
TRBJ1-1	TRBV28	TRBD1	16	NA	CASSFYGQGENTEAFF	TGTGCCAGCAGTTTTTACGGACAGGGGGAGAACACTGAAGCTTTCTTT
TRBJ1-2	TRBV5-1	NA	15	NA	CASSPGGTRPHGYTF	TGCGCCAGCAGCCCTGGGGGGACGAGGCCTCATGGCTACACCTTC
TRBJ1-5	TRBV27	NA	16	NA	CASRVQGGYSNQPQHF	TGTGCCAGCAGAGTTCAGGGTGGTTATAGCAATCAGCCCCAGCATTTT
TRBJ2-7	TRBV27	TRBD2	15	NA	CASSPPLAGVGEQYF	TGTGCCAGCAGTCCTCCACTAGCGGGAGTGGGTGAGCAGTACTTC
TRBJ2-1	TRBV7-9	TRBD2	16	NA	CASSNTLAGAYNEQFF	TGTGCCAGCAGCAACACCCTAGCGGGAGCCTACAATGAGCAGTTCTTC